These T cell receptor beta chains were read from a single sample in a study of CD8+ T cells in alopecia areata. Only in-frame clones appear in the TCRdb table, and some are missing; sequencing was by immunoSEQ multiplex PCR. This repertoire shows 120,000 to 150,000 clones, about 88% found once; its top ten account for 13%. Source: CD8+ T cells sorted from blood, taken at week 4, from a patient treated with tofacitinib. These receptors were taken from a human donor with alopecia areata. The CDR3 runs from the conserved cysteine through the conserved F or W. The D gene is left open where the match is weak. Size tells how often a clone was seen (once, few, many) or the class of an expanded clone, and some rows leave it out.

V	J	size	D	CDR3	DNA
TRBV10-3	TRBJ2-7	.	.	CAISESGGPYEQYF	TGTGCCATCAGTGAGTCTGGGGGACCCTACGAGCAGTACTTC
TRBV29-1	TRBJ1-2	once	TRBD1	CSARTGVNYGYTF	TGCAGCGCAAGGACAGGAGTTAACTATGGCTACACCTTC
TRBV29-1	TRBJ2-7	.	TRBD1	CSVEDEVGTGGYYEQYF	TGCAGCGTTGAAGATGAGGTAGGGACAGGGGGCTACTACGAGCAGTACTTC
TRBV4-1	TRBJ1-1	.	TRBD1	CASSQGGQGAVEAFF	TGCGCCAGCAGCCAAGGGGGACAGGGGGCTGTTGAAGCTTTCTTT
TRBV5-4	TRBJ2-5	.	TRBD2	CASSAGLAGVETQYF	TGTGCCAGCAGCGCCGGACTAGCGGGAGTGGAGACCCAGTACTTC
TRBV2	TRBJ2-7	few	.	CASSEGRANYEQYF	TGTGCCAGCAGTGAGGGGAGAGCAAATTACGAGCAGTACTTC
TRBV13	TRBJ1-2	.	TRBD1	CASSPLVRDRENYGYTF	TGTGCCAGCAGCCCCTTGGTGCGGGACAGGGAAAACTATGGCTACACCTTC
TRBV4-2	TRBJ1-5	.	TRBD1	CASSQAGTGPETPNQPQHF	TGTGCCAGCAGCCAAGCCGGGACAGGGCCCGAAACCCCTAATCAGCCCCAGCATTTT
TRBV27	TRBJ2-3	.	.	CASRNLVDTQYF	TGTGCCAGCAGAAATTTGGTGGATACGCAGTATTTT
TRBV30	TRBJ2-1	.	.	CAWSYGGQDNEQFF	TGTGCCTGGAGTTATGGGGGGCAAGACAATGAGCAGTTCTTC
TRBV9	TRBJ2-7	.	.	CASSPGTAEQYF	TGTGCCAGCAGCCCCGGGACTGCCGAGCAGTACTTC
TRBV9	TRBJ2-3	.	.	CASSVRPAGDNLNPSTDTQYF	TGTGCCAGCAGCGTAAGGCCGGCAGGGGACAATTTAAACCCTAGCACAGATACGCAGTATTTT
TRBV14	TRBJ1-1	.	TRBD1	CASSQEGQGVLNTEAFF	TGTGCCAGCAGCCAAGAGGGACAGGGGGTCTTGAACACTGAAGCTTTCTTT
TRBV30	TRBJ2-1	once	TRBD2	CAWSVTSGRVNEQFF	TGTGCCTGGAGTGTAACTAGCGGGAGGGTAAATGAGCAGTTCTTC
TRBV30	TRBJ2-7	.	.	CAWRSSGSYEQYF	TGTGCCTGGAGGTCCAGCGGATCCTACGAGCAGTACTTC
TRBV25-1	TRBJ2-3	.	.	CASSELVGRGEDTQYF	TGTGCCAGCAGTGAATTGGTCGGCAGGGGCGAAGATACGCAGTATTTT
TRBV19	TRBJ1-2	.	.	CASSRGGVDGYTF	TGTGCCAGTAGTAGGGGGGGAGTGGATGGCTACACCTTC
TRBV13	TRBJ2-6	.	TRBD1	CASRDRDSDTSGANVLTF	TGTGCCAGCAGGGACCGGGACAGTGATACCTCTGGGGCCAACGTCCTGACTTTC
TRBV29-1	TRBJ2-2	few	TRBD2	CSVEAVAGELFF	TGCAGCGTTGAAGCCGTAGCGGGAGAGCTGTTTTTT
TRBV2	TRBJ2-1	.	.	CASIETLSSYNEQFF	TGTGCCAGCATTGAGACTCTAAGCTCCTACAATGAGCAGTTCTTC
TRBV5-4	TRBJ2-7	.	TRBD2	CASSFSGGEYEQYF	TGTGCCAGCAGCTTTTCGGGGGGTGAGTACGAGCAGTACTTC
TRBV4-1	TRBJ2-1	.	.	CASSQPGVEQFF	TGCGCCAGCAGCCAACCGGGGGTTGAGCAGTTCTTC
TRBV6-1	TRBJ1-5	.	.	CASSDPKTASSHQPQHF	TGTGCCAGCAGTGACCCAAAAACCGCCTCGAGCCATCAGCCCCAGCATTTT
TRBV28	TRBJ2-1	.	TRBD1	CASSLGPGQASYNEQFF	TGTGCCAGCAGTTTAGGGCCGGGACAGGCGTCCTACAATGAGCAGTTCTTC